This entry is about one T cell receptor (beta chain). What it binds is not known. Sequencing was performed with immunoSEQ multiplex PCR; in TCRdb, only in-frame clones are kept and a portion is missing. The table includes about 2,100,000 clones, about 92% detected once. These data originate in a study of shared clonotypes between healthy human individuals. Background on the study: The plates for each donor numbered three CD4 naive, three CD4 memory, two CD8 naive and one CD8 memory. Findings and caveats of the study: Generation probabilities were higher for clonotypes shared across all four sorted-subset donors than for unshared ones.

This CDR3 comprises 14 residues. The germline CDR1 and CDR2 sequences are MNHEY and SVGAGI. The ends were cut back, 0 bases at V and 3 bases at J, with 8 bases in the middle. Positively selected for CCR7, the CD45RO-negative cells used as naive CD8 cells excluded terminally differentiated effector memory CD45RA+ cells. The study drew all its donors from Caucasian adults living in Nashville, Tennessee. V usage is TRBV6-5 and J usage is TRBJ1-1; D possibly corresponds to TRBD1 (5 bases). Sequenced: naive CD8+ T cells from PBMCs. The sequence was obtained from a man between 18 and 35 years old in good health. Some clones in this sample may be carry-over from other donors' samples. CDR3 in amino acids: CASSYSSRDTEAFF. The CDR3 DNA is TGTGCCAGCAGTTACTCGTCCAGGGACACTGAAGCTTTCTTT.